The sequence of this TCR beta chain was determined in a study of lymphopenia after photon versus proton radiotherapy. This CDR3 has 15 amino acids. With 4 bases removed from V and 2 bases from J, the gap between germline ends came to 9 bases. Germline V gives CDR1 MGHRA, CDR2 YSYEKL. Assay used: immunoSEQ multiplex PCR; TCRdb lists only in-frame clones, some missing. In the table there are tens of thousands of clones, more than 85% of which are singletons. The chain has TRBV4-1 and TRBJ2-6; D might be TRBD1 or TRBD2, each matching 5 bases. The TCR was taken from a woman aged 40 to 50 with cholangiocarcinoma. The sequencing used peripheral blood, collected from a patient treated with photon-based radiotherapy. CDR3 residues: CASSRGETGANVLTF. The CDR3 region has the DNA TGCGCCAGCAGCCGAGGGGAAACTGGGGCCAACGTCCTGACTTTC.